Listed below are T cell receptor beta chains from one sample, sequenced in a study of blood T cell repertoires in COVID-19. TCRdb's copy holds only in-frame clones and misses some; the assay was immunoSEQ multiplex PCR. This table has 310,000 or so clones, more than 80% appearing once. The sequenced sample was peripheral blood. These receptors were collected from a man between 18 and 35 years old who had recovered from COVID-19. Each CDR3 is given with its conserved first and last residue. A D gene is named only where the DNA matches it firmly. The size field is filled for only some rows; it gives once, few, many or a size class.

TRBV25-1	TRBJ2-7	NA	NA	TGTGCCAGCAGTGCTACTATGTACGAGCAGTACTTC	CASSATMYEQYF
TRBV20-1	TRBJ1-2	once	NA	TGCAGTGTCAGGGCACCCTATGGCTACACCTTC	CSVRAPYGYTF
TRBV7-8	TRBJ2-7	NA	TRBD1	TGTGCCAGCAGCTTAGTCGGGACAGGGGGCCACGAGCAGTACTTC	CASSLVGTGGHEQYF
TRBV29-1	TRBJ2-1	NA	NA	TGCAGCGTTGGGGGACTTGACTCCTACAATGAGCAGTTCTTC	CSVGGLDSYNEQFF
TRBV7-8	TRBJ1-2	once	TRBD1	TGTGCCAGCAGCTTAGCCAGGGGGCGCGGCTATGGCTACACCTTC	CASSLARGRGYGYTF
TRBV4-3	TRBJ2-1	once	NA	TGCGCCAGCAGCCAAGAAGAGGGGGGGAACAATGAGCAGTTCTTC	CASSQEEGGNNEQFF
TRBV10-3	TRBJ2-7	NA	NA	TGTGCCATCAGTGCTGTCCCGAGGGACTACGAGCAGTACTTC	CAISAVPRDYEQYF
TRBV7-9	TRBJ2-4	NA	TRBD1	TGTGCCAGCAGCTTAGGCGACAGGGGAAAGTACTTC	CASSLGDRGKYF
TRBV7-7	TRBJ2-5	NA	TRBD2	TGTGCCAGCAGCTTAGGCCCCACAGGACTAGCTGGGGAGACCCAGTACTTC	CASSLGPTGLAGETQYF
TRBV19	TRBJ1-1	NA	NA	TGTGCCAGTAGTCTGGACTCTCCCTCGGGTACTGAAGCTTTCTTT	CASSLDSPSGTEAFF
TRBV4-2	TRBJ2-1	NA	TRBD2	TGTGCCAGCAGCCAACTAGCGGGGGGGTCCCGGAGTGAGCAGTTCTTC	CASSQLAGGSRSEQFF
TRBV2	TRBJ1-5	few	NA	TGTGCCAGCACATGGCATAGCAATCAGCCCCAGCATTTT	CASTWHSNQPQHF
TRBV5-1	TRBJ2-1	NA	TRBD1	TGCGCCAGCAGCTTGGGCGGGACAGGGTTAAGCAATGAGCAGTTCTTC	CASSLGGTGLSNEQFF
TRBV4-1	TRBJ1-5	NA	NA	TGCGCCAGCTGGGGGGGGGAAGGGCCCCAGCATTTT	CASWGGEGPQHF
TRBV10-3	TRBJ2-7	NA	TRBD1	TGTGCCATCAGTCGACCCGGGACAGGGTCCTACGAGCAGTACTTC	CAISRPGTGSYEQYF
TRBV29-1	TRBJ1-1	NA	TRBD1	TGCAGCGTTCGAACAGGGGGTAATGAAGCTTTCTTT	CSVRTGGNEAFF
TRBV4-1	TRBJ1-1	NA	NA	TGCGCCAGCAGCCAAGATGCCAGAAACACTGAAGCTTTCTTT	CASSQDARNTEAFF
TRBV7-9	TRBJ1-6	NA	NA	TGTGCCGGGCGGCAGGGGTTGAATTCACCCCTCCACTTT	CAGRQGLNSPLHF
TRBV6-5	TRBJ1-6	NA	NA	TGTGCCAGCAGGCCGACAGGAGGAGATAATTCACCCCTCCACTTT	CASRPTGGDNSPLHF
TRBV10-2	TRBJ2-7	NA	TRBD1	TGCGCCAGCAGCGGGGACAGCCCGACCTACGAGCAGTACTTC	CASSGDSPTYEQYF
TRBV5-4	TRBJ2-5	NA	TRBD2	TGTGCCAGCAGCTACCTAGGACTAGCGGAAGAGACCCAGTACTTC	CASSYLGLAEETQYF
TRBV5-1	TRBJ1-2	NA	NA	TGCGCCAGCAGCTCCACGCCGGGTGGCTATGGCTACACCTTC	CASSSTPGGYGYTF
TRBV28	TRBJ2-7	NA	TRBD1	TGTGCCAGCAGTTCAGGACAGGAGAACTACGAGCAGTACTTC	CASSSGQENYEQYF
TRBV6-5	TRBJ2-1	few	TRBD2	TGTGCCAGCAGTTTAGTAGCGGGAGTGGGTAATGAGCAGTTCTTC	CASSLVAGVGNEQFF
TRBV27	TRBJ2-3	NA	NA	TGTGCCAGCAGTCTGTCGACAGACACAGATACGCAGTATTTT	CASSLSTDTDTQYF
TRBV7-3	TRBJ2-7	NA	NA	TGTGCCAGCAGCACTTCCCGGGGCTACGAGCAGTACTTC	CASSTSRGYEQYF
TRBV6-5	TRBJ1-6	NA	NA	TGTGCCAGCAGTTACTCTACAGGGCAGTCACCCCTCCACTTT	CASSYSTGQSPLHF
TRBV28	TRBJ1-6	once	NA	TGTGCCAGCAGTCCCTCGACAGGTTCCTATAATTCACCCCTCCACTTT	CASSPSTGSYNSPLHF
TRBV6-1	TRBJ1-6	once	NA	TGTGCCAGCAGTGATCAGTATAATTCACCCCTCCACTTT	CASSDQYNSPLHF
TRBV7-2	TRBJ2-2	NA	NA	TGTGCCAGCAGCTTAGATTGGGGGAGGCGGGCCGGGGAGCTGTTTTTT	CASSLDWGRRAGELFF
TRBV7-2	TRBJ1-5	NA	NA	TGTGCCAGCAGCTTTACGGCAGGGAACAATCAGCCCCAGCATTTT	CASSFTAGNNQPQHF
TRBV19	TRBJ1-1	NA	TRBD1	TGTGCCAGTAGTATGGGGGGCACAGGGGGCGGCACTGAAGCTTTCTTT	CASSMGGTGGGTEAFF
TRBV7-9	TRBJ2-1	NA	TRBD2	TGTGCCAGCAGCCTTGTTTGGACTAGCGGGGAGAAGGGCTACAATGAGCAGTTCTTC	CASSLVWTSGEKGYNEQFF
TRBV4-3	TRBJ2-7	NA	TRBD2	TGCGCCAGCAGCCAAGATTCCCTAGCGGGGAGCTCCTACGAGCAGTACTTC	CASSQDSLAGSSYEQYF
TRBV6-4	TRBJ1-3	NA	NA	TGTGCCAGCAGTGACGAGAGCTCTGGAAACACCATATATTTT	CASSDESSGNTIYF
TRBV4-3	TRBJ2-7	NA	NA	TGCGCCAGCAGCCAAACCGGCTCCTACGAGCAGTACTTC	CASSQTGSYEQYF
TRBV30	TRBJ2-3	once	NA	TGTGCCTGGAGTGGGGGGGAGGTAGATACGCAGTATTTT	CAWSGGEVDTQYF
TRBV19	TRBJ1-1	NA	NA	TGTGCCAGTACCCGCGCGGGACTGAACACTGAAGCTTTCTTT	CASTRAGLNTEAFF
TRBV5-1	TRBJ2-2	NA	NA	TGCGCCAGCAGCACGGGTACCGGGGAGCTGTTTTTT	CASSTGTGELFF
TRBV27	TRBJ2-1	NA	NA	TGTGCCAGCAGTTTCGGCGGTCATGAGCAGTTCTTC	CASSFGGHEQFF
TRBV4-2	TRBJ2-5	NA	TRBD2	TGTGCCAGCAGCCGAGGGACTAGCGGGAGGGTGAGGTCAGAGACCCAGTACTTC	CASSRGTSGRVRSETQYF
TRBV7-2	TRBJ2-7	NA	NA	TGTGCCAGCAGCCCGTCCGGGACACTATACGAGCAGTACTTC	CASSPSGTLYEQYF
TRBV12-3/TRBV12-4	TRBJ1-3	once	NA	TGTGCCAGCAGCCCGGAGGGAAACACCATATATTTT	CASSPEGNTIYF
TRBV11-2	TRBJ2-7	NA	TRBD1	TGTGCCAGCAGCCCCCGGGACAGCTCCTACGAGCAGTACTTC	CASSPRDSSYEQYF
TRBV7-9	TRBJ1-1	NA	TRBD1	TGTGCCAGCAGCTTGGGGACAGGAATGAACACTGAAGCTTTCTTT	CASSLGTGMNTEAFF
TRBV6-5	TRBJ2-7	NA	NA	TGTGCCAGCAGTACAACAGGGAAGGAAAAGTACTTC	CASSTTGKEKYF
TRBV7-2	TRBJ1-4	NA	NA	TGTGCCAGCAGCTTATCCAGGGTTGTTGCTAATGAAAAACTGTTTTTT	CASSLSRVVANEKLFF
TRBV28	TRBJ2-7	NA	TRBD2	TGTGCCAGCAGGCCCCCTGGACTAGCGGGCTCCTACGAGCAGTACTTC	CASRPPGLAGSYEQYF
TRBV19	TRBJ2-1	NA	NA	TGTGCCAGTATTGAGTCGGGGGTCGGTTCCTACAATGAGCAGTTCTTC	CASIESGVGSYNEQFF
TRBV5-6	TRBJ1-1	NA	TRBD1	TGTGCCAGCAGCTCCCCAGGGGGGAGGACTGAAGCTTTCTTT	CASSSPGGRTEAFF